This T cell receptor (beta chain) stems from a study of blood T cell repertoires in COVID-19. The table came from immunoSEQ multiplex PCR; TCRdb's copy has only in-frame clones and leaves some out. Of under 250,000 clones in the sample, roughly 92% were seen once. The sample holds one count of this clone. Trimming removed 8 bases from V and 0 bases from J, with 7 bases in between. The CDR3 covers 13 residues. The rearrangement links TRBV12-3 or TRBV12-4 to TRBJ2-2; D uncertain. The material sequenced was peripheral blood. This TCR was recovered from a man between 60 and 70 years old with COVID-19, enrolled during active disease. The CDR3 region has the DNA TGTGCCAGCGGCTTCCCGAACACCGGGGAGCTGTTTTTT. Protein sequence: CASGFPNTGELFF.